This T cell receptor beta chain was identified in a study of shared clonotypes between healthy human individuals. Study overall: CD4 naive and CD4 memory each took three plates per donor, while CD8 naive took two and CD8 memory one. Study observations and caveats: The naive CD4 repertoires of a few donors were compared, and approximately 5% of clonotypes were shared.

Germline loops: CDR1 SGHVS, CDR2 FQNEAQ. The CDR3 is 16 amino acids. The V and J ends lost 5 bases and 0 bases respectively, with 16 bases between them. Clones were read by immunoSEQ multiplex PCR, and TCRdb kept only the in-frame ones, dropping some. The data show roughly 2.6 million clones, with around 90% seen just once and roughly 0.15% held by the top ten. As regards this clone: Its antigen is still unknown.

Sequencing input: naive CD4+ T cells sorted from blood. Regarding subset: CD45RA+ positively selected. This sequence joins TRBV7-8 and TRBJ2-5; possibly TRBD2 for D (6 bases). This TCR came from a man aged 18 to 35 in good health. CDR3 amino acids: CASSRFWRGDQETQYF. Here the CDR3 DNA reads TGTGCCAGCAGCCGCTTCTGGCGGGGAGACCAAGAGACCCAGTACTTC.